The 16 T cell receptor beta chains below all came from one sample that was sequenced in a study of blood T cell repertoires in COVID-19. Repertoires were generated with immunoSEQ multiplex PCR, while TCRdb's copy carries only in-frame clones and drops some. The table lists tens of thousands of clones, roughly four fifths of them singletons. Sequencing was done on a sample of peripheral blood. The receptors come from a man in his 70s with acute or convalescent COVID-19.

V gene TRBV5-1 combines with J gene TRBJ2-7, with TRBD2 as a possible D gene (6 bases). The V gene's germline CDR1 is SGHRS and CDR2 YFSETQ. The CDR3 has 14 residues. The V end lost 4 bases, the J end lost 7 bases, and 18 bases lay between the germline ends. The CDR3 DNA sequence: TGCGCCAGCAGCCCCGGGACTCCCGCCTGGGAGCAGTACTTC. Translated: CASSPGTPAWEQYF. Complete variable domain (other parts from reference TRBV5-1 and TRBJ2-7): KAGVTQTPRYLIKTRGQQVTLSCSPISGHRSVSWYQQTPGQGLQFLFEYFSETQRNKGNFPGRFSGRQFSNSRSEMNVSTLELGDSALYLCASSPGTPAWEQYFGPGTRLTVT.

A single count supports this clone. V usage is TRBV24-1 and J usage is TRBJ1-2, with D uncertain. Germline V CDR1 and CDR2: KGHDR, SFDVKD. The V and J ends lost 4 bases and 4 bases respectively, with 9 bases between them. CDR3 length equals 13 residues. CDR3 DNA sequence: TGTGCCACCAGTGAGAGGGTTGGCTATGGCTACACCTTC. It specifies CATSERVGYGYTF.

This chain uses TRBV19 with TRBJ1-2; 8 positions match TRBD1. The CDR3 extends over 16 amino acids. V shed 4 bases, J shed 3 bases, and the junction held 10 bases outside the gene matches. In germline, CDR1 is LNHDA, CDR2 SQIVND (reference sequence). The CDR3 here is CASSTYYGQGDYGYTF. As DNA, the CDR3 is TGTGCCAGTAGTACCTACTACGGACAGGGCGACTATGGCTACACCTTC.

The chain is built from TRBV18 and TRBJ2-5, with no clear D. V was cut by 6 bases and J by 7 bases, with 15 bases left in between. Germline V gene data show CDR1 as KGHSH and CDR2 as LQKENI. The CDR3 spans 13 residues. In nucleotides, the CDR3 is TGTGCCAGCTCCCCAAGCCAGCGCGGGACCCAGTACTTC. The encoded protein is CASSPSQRGTQYF.

DNA of the CDR3: TGTGCCAGTAGTGCTGACAGTCGGAGAGATGAAGCTTTCTTT. Translation gives CASSADSRRDEAFF. The V call is TRBV19, the J call TRBJ1-1; D might be TRBD1 (5 bases). V gave up 5 bases and J gave up 7 bases, with 17 bases separating them. The CDR3 spans 14 residues. Germline V lookup: CDR1 LNHDA, CDR2 SQIVND (reference sequence).

This sequence joins TRBV19 and TRBJ2-1; TRBD2 agrees at 11 bases. The germline gives CDR1 LNHDA, CDR2 SQIVND (reference sequence). V gave up 1 base and J gave up 8 bases; unmatched junction bases: 7. This CDR3 is 16 amino acids long. The CDR3 DNA follows: TGTGCCAGTAGTATAGGGTTTAGCGGGAGGGCACATGAGCAGTTCTTC. It encodes CASSIGFSGRAHEQFF.

The chain employs TRBV21-1 and TRBJ2-6; the table names TRBD1, a call not compared with the DNA. TRBV21-1 is shown as a pseudogene. The CDR3 covers 20 residues. CDR3 in DNA: TGTGCCAGCAGCAAAGAACAGGGGGCATTTATCTACTTTGGGGCCAACGTCCTGACTTTC. Translation: CASSKEQGAFIYFGANVLTF.

This clone was counted only a few times. DNA of the CDR3: TGTGCCACCCTTGCAGATAACTATGGCTACACCTTC. Its translation is CATLADNYGYTF. V is TRBV15 and J is TRBJ1-2; the D is unclear. CDR3 size: 12 residues. The V and J ends lost 8 bases and 1 base respectively, with 8 bases between them. Germline V gene lookup returns CDR1 LNHNV and CDR2 YYDKDF (reference sequence).

The chain couples TRBV3-1 (or the pseudogene TRBV3-2) to TRBJ1-2; D possibly corresponds to TRBD1 (5 bases). V lost 2 bases and J 8 bases, leaving 12 bases between the germline ends. The CDR3 covers 13 residues. CDR1 and CDR2 from the germline V gene are LGHDT and YNNKEL (reference sequence). The CDR3 is CASSQPLPGGYTF. In DNA, the CDR3 is TGTGCCAGCAGCCAACCCCTTCCAGGGGGCTACACCTTC.

CDR3 bases: TGTGCCAGCTCACCACCCGGTGACTCTGGAAACACCATATATTTT. This translates into CASSPPGDSGNTIYF. The genes are TRBV18 and TRBJ1-3; the D is unclear. The CDR3 contains 15 residues. CDR1 is KGHSH and CDR2 is LQKENI in the germline V gene. The V end lost 0 bases, the J end lost 0 bases, and 6 bases lay between the germline ends.

The chain links TRBV19 to TRBJ2-2; 8 bases agree with TRBD1. V lost 2 bases to trimming and J lost 4 bases; unmatched junction nucleotides: 9. The germline V gene has CDR1 LNHDA and CDR2 SQIVND (reference sequence). The CDR3 has 17 residues. This chain's CDR3 is CASSIIRRQGSTGELFF. For the CDR3, the DNA is TGTGCCAGTAGTATAATTAGGCGACAGGGGTCCACCGGGGAGCTGTTTTTT.

Only a few counts were recorded for this clone. A junction boundary mismatches the germline segment, possibly from a read error. The rearrangement uses TRBV27 and TRBJ2-7; no reliable D call. Germline CDR1 is MNHEY and CDR2 is SMNVEV (reference sequence). There are 13 residues in the CDR3. The CDR3 protein is CATSYLGPNEQYF. The DNA for the CDR3 is TGTGCCACCAGTTACCTAGGCCCCAACGAGCAGTACTTC.

Only a few counts were recorded for this clone. The gene calls are TRBV9 and TRBJ2-3; 7 nucleotides align to TRBD1. This CDR3 region has 15 residues. The germline CDR1 and CDR2 sequences are SGDLS and YYNGEE. V trimming: 3 bases; J trimming: 2 bases; junction bases outside the gene matches: 6. The CDR3 spells CASSDRDRYTDTQYF. CDR3 coding DNA: TGTGCCAGCAGCGACCGGGACAGATACACAGATACGCAGTATTTT.

The CDR3 loop reads CASSLLQAEIYGYTF. CDR3 nucleotide sequence: TGTGCCAGCAGCTTATTACAGGCGGAAATTTATGGCTACACCTTC. J is TRBJ1-2 and V is TRBV7-9, with D possibly matching TRBD1 (5 bases). The V end was cut by 2 bases, the J end by 5 bases, with 15 bases between. This CDR3 region has 15 residues. Germline V gives CDR1 SEHNR, CDR2 FQNEAQ (reference sequence). The full variable domain, completed using reference TRBV7-9 and TRBJ1-2, is DTGVSQNPRHKITKRGQNVTFRCDPISEHNRLYWYRQTLGQGPEFLTYFQNEAQLEKSRLLSDRFSAERPKGSFSTLEIQRTEQGDSAMYLCASSLLQAEIYGYTFGSGTRLTVV.

This clone was seen more than once but under ten times. V is TRBV5-1 and J is TRBJ1-2; TRBD1 matches at 7 bases. This CDR3 region has 13 residues. The V and J ends lost 4 bases and 6 bases, in that order; junction bases with no gene match: 6. Germline CDR1 SGHRS, CDR2 YFSETQ. The DNA of the CDR3 is TGCGCCAGCAGCCTGGGACAGCTTGATGGCTACACCTTC. Its protein product is CASSLGQLDGYTF.

This chain links TRBV28 with TRBJ2-1; 14 nucleotides agree with TRBD2. CDR3 length: 15 amino acids. Germline loops: CDR1 MDHEN, CDR2 SYDVKM. J was trimmed by 7 bases and V by 5 bases; bases with no gene match: 4. The CDR3 sequence: CASSRLAGGQNEQFF. In DNA form, the CDR3 reads TGTGCCAGCAGTCGACTAGCGGGAGGGCAAAATGAGCAGTTCTTC.